A single sample gave rise to the 9 T cell receptor beta chains below, sequenced in a study of T-cell memory formation after mild COVID-19. TCRdb re-called the 5' RACE reads with MiXCR, one entry per CDR3 protein. The sample consists of fewer than 300,000 distinct CDR3 sequences, over 15% of them appearing once. Sequencing was done on a sample of PBMCs or a T cell subset sorted from them (not recorded which). The receptors originated from a man in his late teens or twenties who had mild COVID-19 (a few samples of this study predate the infection). Cell type and time point are not known.

J is TRBJ2-7 and V is TRBV7-2; D not certain. This CDR3 spans 11 amino acids. Trimming shortened V by 5 bases and J by 6 bases, and 8 bases separated the two germline ends. Germline CDR1 and CDR2: SGHTA and FQGNSA. CDR3 bases: TGTGCCAGCAGCCTCCTAGTCGAGCAGTACTTC. Its protein is CASSLLVEQYF.

This chain links TRBV7-2 with TRBJ2-3, with D maybe TRBD1 (6 bases). The CDR3 contains 18 residues. Germline V CDR1 and CDR2: SGHTA, FQGNSA. V lost 7 bases to trimming and J lost 0 bases, with 23 bases between them. The CDR3 bases are TGTGCCAGCACCCTCACAGGGTTGCGGTCCCTTAGCACAGATACGCAGTATTTT. Amino acid sequence: CASTLTGLRSLSTDTQYF.

The CDR3 protein is CAIRGRREDSPLHF. Written as DNA, the CDR3 is TGTGCCATCAGGGGCAGGAGGGAGGATTCACCCCTCCACTTT. The chain employs TRBV10-3 and TRBJ1-6; D gene unclear. The CDR3 consists of 14 residues. V shed 6 bases and J shed 8 bases, with 14 bases lying between them. Per the germline V gene, CDR1 is ENHRY and CDR2 is SYGVKD.

The CDR3 spells CASSPLQRTDGNTIYF. The CDR3 bases are TGTGCCAGCTCACCGTTGCAAAGGACAGATGGAAACACCATATATTTT. The chain uses TRBV18 and TRBJ1-3, with a possible D match to TRBD1 (6 bases). This CDR3 contains 16 residues. V gave up 3 bases and J gave up 3 bases, with 15 bases separating them. CDR1 KGHSH and CDR2 LQKENI come from the germline V gene.

The chain employs TRBV5-1 and TRBJ2-3; D perhaps matches TRBD2 (6 bases). The ends were cut back, 3 bases at V and 4 bases at J, with 9 bases in the middle. The CDR3 covers 13 residues. The germline CDR1 and CDR2 sequences are SGHRS and YFSETQ. The CDR3 is CASSSPGADTQYF. The CDR3 DNA reads TGCGCCAGCAGCTCGCCGGGAGCAGATACGCAGTATTTT.

This clonotype appeared a few times. The chain recombines TRBV12-3 or TRBV12-4 with TRBJ2-3, with D possibly TRBD1 on 6 matching bases. Trimming took 6 bases from V and 2 from J, leaving 12 bases between them. CDR3 length: 14 amino acids. The CDR3 here is CASRTTGFTDTQYF. The CDR3 DNA is TGTGCCAGCAGAACGACAGGTTTCACAGATACGCAGTATTTT.

This clonotype was picked up many times. This rearrangement joins TRBV12-3 or TRBV12-4 to TRBJ1-1; maybe TRBD1 (6 bases). Deletions cut 6 bases from V and 7 bases from J, with 15 bases between. CDR3 length: 13 amino acids. CDR3 region: CASSQLTGFEAFF. CDR3 coding DNA: TGTGCCAGCAGCCAACTGACAGGTTTTGAAGCTTTCTTT.

The chain couples TRBV4-1 to TRBJ1-2; the D is unclear. Germline V gene sequence: CDR1 MGHRA, CDR2 YSYEKL. Trimming removed 5 bases at V and 8 bases at J, with 15 bases between. The CDR3 is 13 residues long. CDR3 nucleotide sequence: TGCGCCAGCAGCAAAGTAGGAGGATCGGGCTACACCTTC. It translates to CASSKVGGSGYTF.

The genes are TRBV28 and TRBJ2-5; perhaps TRBD2 as D (6 bases). This CDR3 is 14 amino acids long. CDR1 is MDHEN and CDR2 is SYDVKM in the germline V gene. Trimming removed 6 bases at V and 0 bases at J, with 11 bases between. This chain's CDR3 is CASRSGGYQETQYF. The DNA for the CDR3 is TGTGCCAGCAGGAGTGGGGGGTACCAAGAGACCCAGTACTTC.